This T cell receptor (beta chain) was documented in a study of monozygotic twins with inflammatory bowel disease. Study-wide results and caveats: Healthy co-twins had higher TCRbeta inverse Simpson diversity than their IBD twins.

As for this clonotype: Its specificity is not known.

The team made cDNA by running eight separate reactions for each sample. The unique tags termed UMIs, each holding a 6-nucleotide sample barcode, were added by means of template switching. TCRdb reprocessed the 5' RACE reads; each CDR3 protein has one entry and no DNA is given. There are about 450,000 distinct CDR3 sequences in the sample, with approximately 2.4% held by the top ten. This CDR3 spans 15 amino acids. The V gene's germline CDR1 is MDHEN and CDR2 SYDVKM. Without any T cell sorting, total RNA was isolated from whole blood. The chain combines TRBV28 with TRBJ2-7; the TCRdb call, TRBD1, lacks DNA for checking. This sequence was found in a human donor with ulcerative colitis or Crohn's disease, or a healthy co-twin of an affected twin (not recorded which). Material for sequencing was blood. The CDR3 protein is CASSRSDRDSYEQYF.